This record covers a single TCR beta chain. The antigen is not known. Libraries were prepared by immunoSEQ multiplex PCR; TCRdb keeps only in-frame clonotypes and omits some of them. The top ten clones hold 15% to 20% of a sample with some 2,000 clones, roughly a quarter of them seen once. The data are from a study of T cells in localized non-small cell lung cancer. Broader study findings: It was uninvolved adjacent lung that showed the highest T cell clonality, exceeding tumor. Because only a single region of the tumor was sequenced, heterogeneity remains possible. The appearance of a median approximately 60 of the top 100 tumor clones was seen in adjacent lung. Overall survival was longer when the density of T cells in the blood was higher.

After removal of 6 bases from V and 7 bases from J, the junction contained 11 bases not matched to a gene. The CDR3 consists of 13 residues. Germline V CDR1 and CDR2: GTSNPN, SVGIG (reference sequence). This specimen was lung tumor tissue, taken before any cancer treatment. The chain is built from TRBV30 and TRBJ2-7, with 8 bases fitting TRBD1. The receptor comes from a woman aged 40-69 years with stage II lung adenocarcinoma. The CDR3 loop is CACADRVYGEQYF. The CDR3 DNA reads TGTGCCTGCGCGGACAGGGTTTATGGTGAGCAGTACTTC.